What follows are 3 T cell receptor beta chains derived from one specimen sequenced in a study of blood T cell repertoires in COVID-19. Generated by immunoSEQ multiplex PCR, the TCRdb table keeps only in-frame clones and is missing some. This sample has tens of thousands of clones, with 65% to 90% found just once. The sample taken for sequencing was peripheral blood. The receptors were sampled from a human donor in a cohort sampled during active COVID-19.

The V gene is TRBV29-1, the J gene TRBJ2-2; D may be TRBD1 (6 bases). CDR3 length: 15 amino acids. Trimming removed 5 bases from V and 0 bases from J, with 13 bases in between. Germline V gene data show CDR1 as SQVTM and CDR2 as ANQGSEA. CDR3 loop: CSVHRVSANTGELFF. The CDR3 nucleotides are TGCAGCGTTCACAGGGTGAGCGCGAACACCGGGGAGCTGTTTTTT.

This chain uses TRBV29-1 with TRBJ2-1, with D uncertain. Deletions cut 4 bases from V and 7 bases from J, with 11 bases between. This CDR3 is 12 amino acids long. Per the germline V gene, CDR1 is SQVTM and CDR2 is ANQGSEA. This chain's CDR3 is CSVVQSSNEQFF. The CDR3 nucleotides read TGCAGCGTTGTTCAGTCCTCTAATGAGCAGTTCTTC.

This rearrangement joins TRBV4-2 to TRBJ2-4; TRBD2 agrees at 11 bases. Germline assignment: CDR1 LGHNA and CDR2 YNFKEQ. V lost 1 base and J lost 7; bases outside the gene matches: 9. The CDR3 is 17 amino acids. CDR3 coding DNA: TGTGCCAGCAGCCAAGGGTTTCTAGCGGGAGGTGTCAACATTCAGTACTTC. Amino acid sequence: CASSQGFLAGGVNIQYF.